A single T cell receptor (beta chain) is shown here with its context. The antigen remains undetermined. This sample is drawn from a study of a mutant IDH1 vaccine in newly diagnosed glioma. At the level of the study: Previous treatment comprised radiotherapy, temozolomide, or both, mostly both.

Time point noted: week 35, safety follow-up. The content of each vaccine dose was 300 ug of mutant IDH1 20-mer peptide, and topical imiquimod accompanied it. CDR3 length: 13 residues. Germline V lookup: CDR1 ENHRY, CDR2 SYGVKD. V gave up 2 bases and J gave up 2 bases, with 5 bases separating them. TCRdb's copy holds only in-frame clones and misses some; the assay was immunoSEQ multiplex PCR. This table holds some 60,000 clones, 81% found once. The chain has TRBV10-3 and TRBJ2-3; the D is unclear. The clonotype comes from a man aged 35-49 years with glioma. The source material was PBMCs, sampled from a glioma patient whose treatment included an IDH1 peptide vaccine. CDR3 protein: CAISESPTDTQYF. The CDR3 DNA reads TGTGCCATCAGTGAGAGCCCCACAGATACGCAGTATTTT.